Each of the 28 T cell receptor beta chains below was sequenced from the same sample in a study of CD8+CD57+ T cells in acquired aplastic anemia. Whoever was chosen for sequencing had shown CD8+CD57+ cell expansion by flow cytometry. TCR beta VDJ and CDR3 profiling used genomic DNA as template. TCRdb ran MiXCR on the reads and lists one entry per CDR3 protein. This table holds roughly 170,000 distinct CDR3 sequences, roughly 50% found once. The material sequenced was sorted CD4+, CD8+, or CD8+CD57+ T cells (not recorded which) from PBMCs. The receptor set was obtained from a human donor with aplastic anemia.

This clonotype was seen a few times. This may be a read error, as it is one base from a much larger clone. The V call is TRBV7-9, the J call TRBJ1-1; tentative D call: TRBD1 (6 bases). The CDR3 covers 15 residues. The germline V gene has CDR1 SEHNR and CDR2 FQNEAQ (reference sequence). This CDR3 is CASSPARRGNTKAFF. CDR3 DNA sequence: TGTGCCAGCAGCCCAGCAAGGAGGGGGAACACTAAAGCTTTCTTT.

This clonotype was seen at least ten times. V usage is TRBV11-2 and J usage is TRBJ1-5; possible D gene TRBD1, 5 bases. Germline V lookup: CDR1 SGHAT, CDR2 FQNNGV. V dropped 0 bases and J dropped 5 bases, with 8 bases sitting between them. This CDR3 comprises 14 residues. The CDR3 sequence is CASSLDGGDQPQHF. For the CDR3, the DNA is TGTGCCAGCAGCTTAGATGGAGGGGATCAGCCCCAGCATTTT. Drawing the rest from reference TRBV11-2 and TRBJ1-5, the complete variable domain is EAGVAQSPRYKIIEKRQSVAFWCNPISGHATLYWYQQILGQGPKLLIQFQNNGVVDDSQLPKDRFSAERLKGVDSTLKIQPAKLEDSAVYLCASSLDGGDQPQHFGDGTRLSIL.

On this clonotype: This clone may be a read error of a much larger clone one base away. The V call is TRBV7-9, the J call TRBJ1-1, with D possibly TRBD1 on 5 matching bases. The CDR3 has 14 residues. Per the germline V gene, CDR1 is SEHNR and CDR2 is FQNEAQ (reference sequence). V gave up 3 bases and J gave up 1 base, with 9 bases separating them. The chain's CDR3 is CASSLGETNTEAFF. CDR3 nucleotide sequence: TGTGCCAGCAGCTTGGGGGAGACGAACACTGAAGCTTTCTTT.

This clonotype was found a few times. The genes are TRBV24-1 and TRBJ1-2, with no clear D. Trimming removed 5 bases at V and 4 bases at J, with 16 bases between. The CDR3 covers 15 residues. The V gene's germline CDR1 is KGHDR and CDR2 SFDVKD. CDR3 sequence reads: CATSGTQGKGYGYTF. The CDR3 bases are TGTGCCACCAGTGGAACACAAGGAAAGGGCTATGGCTACACCTTC.

The chain combines TRBV3-1 with TRBJ2-5; D unclear. CDR3 length equals 12 residues. V was clipped by 0 bases and J by 3 bases, with 2 bases between them. Germline V gene lookup returns CDR1 LGHDT and CDR2 YNNKEL (reference sequence). The CDR3 loop is CASSQEEETQYF. DNA of the CDR3: TGTGCCAGCAGCCAAGAGGAAGAGACCCAGTACTTC.

This clonotype was detected only a few times. The DNA for the CDR3 is TGTGCCAGCAGCCTGGGGACAGGGGAGGGCTATGGCTACACCTTC. Encoded protein: CASSLGTGEGYGYTF. The V call is TRBV11-1, the J call TRBJ1-2; 10 bases agree with TRBD1. Unmatched junction bases numbered 7, after V lost 5 bases and J lost 4 bases. Germline loops: CDR1 SGHAT, CDR2 FQDESV (reference sequence). This CDR3 is 15 amino acids long.

To note about this clonotype: A much more abundant neighbour one base away suggests this may be a read error. The chain combines TRBV5-1 with TRBJ2-5, with 8 bases that match TRBD2. The V segment lost 0 bases and the J segment 0 bases; nucleotides outside the gene matches: 4. This CDR3 spans 16 amino acids. Germline lookup yields CDR1 SGHRS and CDR2 YFSETQ. CDR3 residues: CASSLVIAGYQETQYF. CDR3 nucleotide sequence: TGCGCCAGCAGCTTGGTGATAGCGGGGTACCAAGAGACCCAGTACTTC.

The chain carries TRBV10-3 and TRBJ2-3, with TRBD2 matching 8 bases. V shed 5 bases, J shed 3 bases, and the junction held 7 bases outside the gene matches. Germline CDR1 reads ENHRY; CDR2 reads SYGVKD. The CDR3 has 15 residues. CDR3 nucleotide sequence: TGTGCCATCAGTTATAGCGGGGTTAGTACAGATACGCAGTATTTT. Protein product: CAISYSGVSTDTQYF.

This chain joins TRBV6-5 and TRBJ2-3, with TRBD2 matching 9 bases. The CDR3 totals 15 residues. Germline trimming cut 2 bases from V and 7 bases from J; bases unmatched to any gene: 7. Germline V gives CDR1 MNHEY, CDR2 SVGAGI. The CDR3 is CASSYRGGGANTQYF. The CDR3 coding sequence is TGTGCCAGCAGTTACCGTGGCGGGGGGGCAAATACGCAGTATTTT.

The table lists this clonotype with many counts. At one boundary the junction diverges from the germline segment, which might be a read error. The CDR3 DNA is TGTGCTAGCAGAAAACCCAGGGATTTTAGGTCAGATACGCAGTATTTT. Amino acid sequence: CASRKPRDFRSDTQYF. The chain has TRBV7-7 and TRBJ2-3; TRBD1 might be the D (5 bases). CDR1 and CDR2 from the germline V gene are SSHAT and FNYEAQ (reference sequence). CDR3 length: 16 amino acids.

This chain connects TRBV19 to TRBJ2-7; 9 nucleotides align to TRBD1. Trimming cost V 9 bases and J 7 bases; bases outside gene matches: 13. CDR1 is LNHDA and CDR2 is SQIVND in the germline V gene (reference sequence). The CDR3 contains 14 residues. The CDR3 coding sequence is TGTGCCAGCAGACCGGGACAGGGATCGTGGGAGCAGTACTTC. It codes for CASRPGQGSWEQYF.

The J gene is TRBJ1-6, the V gene TRBV2; D is unclear. Germline lookup yields CDR1 SNHLY and CDR2 FYNNEI. V was cut by 4 bases and J by 10 bases, with 11 bases left in between. The CDR3 runs 13 residues. CDR3 in DNA: TGTGCCAGCAGTGCCAATCCGCGATCACCCCTCCACTTT. It codes for CASSANPRSPLHF.

This clonotype has a single count. The chain recombines TRBV3-1 with TRBJ1-6; the D is unclear. Germline-derived CDR1 and CDR2 are LGHDT and YNNKEL (reference sequence). V shed 7 bases and J shed 9 bases, with 16 bases lying between them. The CDR3 extends over 14 amino acids. CDR3 region: CASKEEGSGSPLHF. CDR3 nucleotide sequence: TGTGCCAGCAAGGAGGAAGGCTCCGGTTCACCCCTCCACTTT.

This clonotype is a singleton in its sample. This chain links TRBV12-3 or TRBV12-4 with TRBJ1-1; no definite D call. This CDR3 contains 12 residues. V was trimmed by 3 bases and J by 8 bases, leaving 10 bases between them. Written as DNA, the CDR3 is TGTGCCAGCAGTTTCGCGGGAGGGGAAGCTTTCTTT. This codes for CASSFAGGEAFF.

The chain couples TRBV9 to TRBJ1-2; D gene ambiguous. The CDR3 contains 12 residues. Per germline, CDR1 SGDLS and CDR2 YYNGEE. Trimming took 3 bases from V and 6 from J, leaving 9 bases between them. The CDR3 nucleotides are TGTGCCAGCAGCGCCAGCTGGGATGGCTACACCTTC. Amino acids: CASSASWDGYTF.

Many counts were recorded for this clonotype. One end of the junction fails to match germline, which may point to a read error. The chain links TRBV7-9 to TRBJ2-5; unclear D gene. The germline gives CDR1 SEHNR, CDR2 FQNEAQ (reference sequence). The CDR3 covers 12 residues. The DNA for the CDR3 is TGTGCCAGCAGCTTAGTGGATGGGCTGTCGCACTTC. As protein: CASSLVDGLSHF.

Comment on this clonotype: One end of the junction does not line up with germline, which may come from a read error. The rearrangement uses TRBV10-3 and TRBJ1-6; no definite D call. Germline V gene lookup returns CDR1 ENHRY and CDR2 SYGVKD. The CDR3 sequence is 14 residues long. The DNA for the CDR3 is TGTGCCATCAGTGAGGGCGGTTATAGTTCACCCCTCCACTTT. Protein sequence: CAISEGGYSSPLHF.

The genes are TRBV20-1 and TRBJ2-3, with TRBD2 matching 12 bases. J gave up 4 bases and V 0 bases, and 5 bases lay outside the gene matches. The CDR3 totals 16 residues. The germline CDR1 and CDR2 sequences are DFQATT and SNEGSKA (reference sequence). The CDR3 region has the DNA TGCAGTGCTAGAGATCGACTAGCGGGAGTTGCAGATACGCAGTATTTT. It yields the protein CSARDRLAGVADTQYF.

This clonotype has just one count. The genes are TRBV20-1 and TRBJ2-7; 8 nucleotides match TRBD1. From germline, CDR1 is DFQATT and CDR2 SNEGSKA (reference sequence). Germline trimming cut 6 bases from V and 4 bases from J; bases unmatched to any gene: 8. This CDR3 has 13 residues. CDR3 bases: TGCAGTGCCTGGACAGGGACCATTTACGAGCAGTACTTC. Translated: CSAWTGTIYEQYF.

The rearrangement links TRBV19 to TRBJ1-2; no definite D call. The length of the CDR3 is 14 residues. V was shortened by 3 bases and J by 3 bases, with 11 bases between the two germline ends. Per the germline V gene, CDR1 is LNHDA and CDR2 is SQIVND (reference sequence). The CDR3 DNA is TGTGCCAGTAGTATGGATCGGGGTCACTATGGCTACACCTTC. Residues: CASSMDRGHYGYTF. The full variable domain, in which reference TRBV19 and TRBJ1-2 provide the parts outside the CDR3, is DGGITQSPKYLFRKEGQNVTLSCEQNLNHDAMYWYRQDPGQGLRLIYYSQIVNDFQKGDIAEGYSVSREKKESFPLTVTSAQKNPTAFYLCASSMDRGHYGYTFGSGTRLTVV.

This clonotype was seen a handful of times. The chain is built from TRBV12-5 and TRBJ1-5, with a possible D match to TRBD1 (5 bases). The CDR3 has 16 amino acids. The V gene lost 1 base and the J gene lost 5 bases, with 15 bases spanning the gap. Looked up from germline, CDR1 is LGHNT and CDR2 is FRNRAP. CDR3 loop: CASGLGHPGYHQPQHF. The CDR3 DNA reads as TGTGCTAGTGGTTTGGGACACCCAGGGTATCATCAGCCCCAGCATTTT.

This clonotype occurred once. At one end the junction does not follow the germline gene, possibly because of a read error. V usage is TRBV6-4 and J usage is TRBJ1-5; possible D gene TRBD1, 5 bases. This CDR3 spans 9 amino acids. Germline CDR1 MRHNA, CDR2 SNTAGT. CDR3: CASRQGPDF. In nucleotides, the CDR3 is TGTGCCAGCAGGCAGGGACCAGATTTT.

This chain links TRBV5-1 with TRBJ1-4, with 8 positions matching TRBD1. The CDR3 is 16 amino acids. The V gene's germline CDR1 is SGHRS and CDR2 YFSETQ. V lost 0 bases to trimming and J lost 1 base; unmatched junction nucleotides: 2. The CDR3 DNA sequence: TGCGCCAGCAGCTTGGCCGGGACAGGAACTAATGAAAAACTGTTTTTT. Translated: CASSLAGTGTNEKLFF.

In its sample, this clonotype was seen once. The chain carries TRBV5-1 and TRBJ2-7; 7 nucleotides agree with TRBD1. Per the germline V gene, CDR1 is SGHRS and CDR2 is YFSETQ. This CDR3 comprises 14 residues. V dropped 4 bases and J dropped 6; count of bases not matched to a gene: 10. The CDR3 reads CASSPGTALLEQYF. The CDR3 region has the DNA TGCGCCAGCAGCCCCGGGACAGCACTCCTCGAGCAGTACTTC.

The V call is TRBV29-1, the J call TRBJ2-5; D is ambiguous. From germline, CDR1 is SQVTM and CDR2 ANQGSEA. Deletions cut 2 bases from V and 4 bases from J, with 5 bases between. This CDR3 region has 11 residues. CDR3 DNA: TGCAGCGTTGAATTACGAGAGACCCAGTACTTC. Translating gives CSVELRETQYF.

This clonotype showed up just once. J is TRBJ2-3 and V is TRBV4-3; D not certain. Trimming pared 4 bases from V and 4 bases from J, leaving 6 bases between. The CDR3 spans 12 residues. Germline CDR1 is LGHNA and CDR2 is YSLEER. The CDR3 loop reads CASSLLADTQYF. The CDR3 region has the DNA TGCGCCAGCAGCCTCCTCGCAGATACGCAGTATTTT.

The V and J genes are TRBV29-1 and TRBJ1-1; 7 nucleotides align to TRBD1. Germline CDR1 is SQVTM and CDR2 is ANQGSEA. The V segment lost 6 bases and the J segment 0 bases; nucleotides outside the gene matches: 13. The CDR3 sequence is 16 residues long. The CDR3 region has the DNA TGCAGCGTCGCCCAGAGACAGGGATCTATGAACACTGAAGCTTTCTTT. Translating gives CSVAQRQGSMNTEAFF.

The table lists this clonotype with a few counts. This chain uses TRBV29-1 with TRBJ2-7; D is perhaps TRBD2 (5 bases). Germline-derived CDR1 and CDR2 are SQVTM and ANQGSEA. The CDR3 spans 11 residues. Trimming removed 4 bases at V and 9 bases at J, with 13 bases between. DNA of the CDR3: TGCAGCGTTGGGGGAAGCCGGGGGCAGTACTTC. This codes for CSVGGSRGQYF.